This TCR beta chain was documented in a study of T cell repertoires in cytomegalovirus infection (dated by TCRdb to the late 2010s). Turning to the overall study: The HLA type of each donor mattered for the analysis, because public TCR beta signatures pointed to carriage of CMV infection along with the matching HLA type.

The investigation overall reported the following: The ex vivo response was dominated by HLA-C-restricted CMV-specific TCR beta clonotypes, which also provided the single most frequent clonotype in two of eight donors. In both this cohort and an independent cohort of several hundred donors, the cumulative frequency of public TCR beta family members distinguished carriers of CMV infection plus the relevant HLA type.

The CDR3 length is 17 residues, termini included. Of all the DNA, just the CDR3 is kept, 51 bases in frame from base 1. Via the germline V gene, CDR1 is SGHVS and CDR2 FNYEAQ. This clonotype is a singleton in its sample. Its antigen is not yet known. A read error is likely, as this CDR3 ends without the conserved phenylalanine or tryptophan. For sequencing, an Illumina HiSeq 1500 was employed. TCRdb trimmed the raw reads at Q25, called clones with MiXCR and kept productive beta chains. All rows with the same CDR3 protein become a single entry with the most common DNA and genes. This sample comprises approximately 550,000 distinct CDR3 sequences, approximately 16% of them detected only once. Together, the top ten hold roughly a quarter of the sample.

The source of this sequence is a human donor in good health (CMV status not recorded). Some clones in this sample may be carry-over from other donors' samples. The specimen was CD8+ T cells from PBMCs. The sequence joins TRBV7-6 to TRBJ2-7, with 8 junctional bases fitting TRBD2. The CDR3 region reads CARSLEGTRGRAYEQYL. DNA sequence: TGTGCCAGAAGCTTAGAAGGGACTAGGGGACGAGCTTACGAGCAGTACTTA.